This TCR beta chain was identified in a study of blood T cell repertoires in COVID-19. Study overall: Samples representing acute and convalescent COVID-19 were sourced from the United States, Italy and Spain. The analysed material was cDNA or gDNA that came from T cells, B-cell-depleted T cells, or PBMCs.

Authors' data handling: Reference gene primer amplification yielded estimated nucleated cell counts. The data were produced by immunoSEQ multiplex PCR, yet TCRdb's version contains in-frame clones alone and is incomplete. The V and J calls and the clone size are those of that table, but D and trimming were determined from the DNA. Of about 250,000 clones in the sample, about 84% were seen once. The germline CDR1 and CDR2 sequences are LGHDT and YNNKEL (reference sequence). The CDR3 runs 14 residues. The junction had 6 bases not matched to a gene; V was cut back by 3 bases and J by 10 bases. Sequenced: peripheral blood. This TCR was sampled from an elderly woman with acute or convalescent COVID-19. This chain joins TRBV3-1 (or the pseudogene TRBV3-2) and TRBJ1-6, with 7 positions matching TRBD1. CDR3 region: CASSHGQAKSPLHF. The CDR3 nucleotides are TGTGCCAGCAGCCATGGACAGGCAAAGTCACCCCTCCACTTT.